The clone carrying this T cell receptor beta chain came up a few times. The data were obtained in a study of T-cell reconstitution after alpha-beta-depleted transplantation in children. It was with unique molecular identifiers that the TCRbeta library was prepared. TCRdb re-derived calls from the PCR reads in MiXCR, one entry per CDR3 protein. The sample has 440,000 or so distinct CDR3 sequences; approximately 11% are singletons. Trimming cost V 0 bases and J 8 bases; bases outside gene matches: 9. The length of the CDR3 is 16 residues. The germline V gene has CDR1 SGHRS and CDR2 YFSETQ. The sample here was PBMCs from the stem cell graft donor, taken from the stem cell graft. The receptor was isolated from a human donor who donated a stem cell graft to a child with acute myeloid leukemia. The chain links TRBV5-1 to TRBJ2-1; 9 bases align to TRBD2. CDR3 sequence (DNA): TGCGCCAGCAGCTTGGCGGCGGGGGGGCTATTGGATGAGCAGTTCTTC. It specifies CASSLAAGGLLDEQFF.